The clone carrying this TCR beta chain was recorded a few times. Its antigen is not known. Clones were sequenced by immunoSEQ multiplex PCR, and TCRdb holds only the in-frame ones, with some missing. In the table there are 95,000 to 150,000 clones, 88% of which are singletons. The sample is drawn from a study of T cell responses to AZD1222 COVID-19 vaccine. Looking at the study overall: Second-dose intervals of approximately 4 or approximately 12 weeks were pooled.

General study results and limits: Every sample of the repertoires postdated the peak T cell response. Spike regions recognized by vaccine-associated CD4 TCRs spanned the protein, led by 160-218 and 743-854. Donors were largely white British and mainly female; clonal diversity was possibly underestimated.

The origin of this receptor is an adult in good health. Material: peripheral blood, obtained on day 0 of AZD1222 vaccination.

The CDR3 loop reads CASSPVGQSGAFNSPLHF. The DNA for the CDR3 is TGTGCCAGCTCGCCCGTAGGACAGTCCGGGGCTTTTAATTCACCCCTCCACTTT. The chain recombines TRBV18 with TRBJ1-6, with a tentative D call TRBD1 (6 bases). Germline V gene data show CDR1 as KGHSH and CDR2 as LQKENI. The CDR3 covers 18 residues. Trimming removed 6 bases at V and 6 bases at J, with 24 bases between.